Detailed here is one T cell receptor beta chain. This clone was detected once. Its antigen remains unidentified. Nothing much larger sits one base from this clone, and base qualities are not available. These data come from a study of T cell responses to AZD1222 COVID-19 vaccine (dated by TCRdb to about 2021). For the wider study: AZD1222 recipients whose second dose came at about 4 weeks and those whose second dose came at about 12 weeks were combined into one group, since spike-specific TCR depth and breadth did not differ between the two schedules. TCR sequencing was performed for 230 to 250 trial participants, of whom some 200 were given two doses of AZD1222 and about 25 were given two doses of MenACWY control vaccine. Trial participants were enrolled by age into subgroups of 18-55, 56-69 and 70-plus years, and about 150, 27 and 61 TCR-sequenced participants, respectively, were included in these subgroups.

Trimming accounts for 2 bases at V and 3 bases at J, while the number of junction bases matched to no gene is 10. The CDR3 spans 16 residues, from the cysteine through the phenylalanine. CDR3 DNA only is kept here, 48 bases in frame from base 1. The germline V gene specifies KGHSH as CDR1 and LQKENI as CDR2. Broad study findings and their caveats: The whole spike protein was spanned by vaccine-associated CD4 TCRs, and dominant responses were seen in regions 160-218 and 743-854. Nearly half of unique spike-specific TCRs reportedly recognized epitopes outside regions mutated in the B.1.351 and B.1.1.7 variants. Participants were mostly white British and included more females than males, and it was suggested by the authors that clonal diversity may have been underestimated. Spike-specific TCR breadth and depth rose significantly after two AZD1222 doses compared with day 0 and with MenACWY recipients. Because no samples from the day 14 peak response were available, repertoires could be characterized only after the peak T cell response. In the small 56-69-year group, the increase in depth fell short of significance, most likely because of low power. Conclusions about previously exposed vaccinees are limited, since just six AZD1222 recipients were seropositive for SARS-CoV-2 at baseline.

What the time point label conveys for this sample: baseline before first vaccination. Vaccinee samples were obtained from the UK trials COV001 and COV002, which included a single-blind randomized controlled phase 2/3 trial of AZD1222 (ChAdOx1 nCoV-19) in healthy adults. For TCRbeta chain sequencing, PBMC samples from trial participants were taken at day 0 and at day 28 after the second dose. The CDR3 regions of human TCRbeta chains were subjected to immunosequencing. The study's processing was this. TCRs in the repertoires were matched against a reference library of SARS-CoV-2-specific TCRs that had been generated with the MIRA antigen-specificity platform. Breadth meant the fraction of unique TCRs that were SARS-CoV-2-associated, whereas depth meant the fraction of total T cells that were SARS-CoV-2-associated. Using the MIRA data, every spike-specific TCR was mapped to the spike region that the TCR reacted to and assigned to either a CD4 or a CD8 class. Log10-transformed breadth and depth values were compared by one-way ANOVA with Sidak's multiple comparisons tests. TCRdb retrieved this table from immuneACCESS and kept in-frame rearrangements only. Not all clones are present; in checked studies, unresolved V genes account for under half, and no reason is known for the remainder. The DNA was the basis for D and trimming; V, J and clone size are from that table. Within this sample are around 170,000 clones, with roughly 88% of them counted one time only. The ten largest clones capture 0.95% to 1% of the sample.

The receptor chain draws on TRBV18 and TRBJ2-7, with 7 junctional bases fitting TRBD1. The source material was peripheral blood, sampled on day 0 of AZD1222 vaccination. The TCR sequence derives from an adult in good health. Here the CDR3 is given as CASSPNRYGTVYEQYF. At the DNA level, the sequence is TGTGCCAGCTCACCAAATCGATACGGGACAGTCTACGAGCAGTACTTC.